This T cell receptor (beta chain) was recovered during a study of shared clonotypes between healthy human individuals. Study information: The people who gave samples were two women and three men aged 18 to 49. CD4 naive cells filled three plates per donor, CD4 memory three, CD8 naive two and CD8 memory one. Study-wide points: Collection of samples was limited to blood; tissue repertoires likely differ.

As regards this clone: What it binds is unknown.

Subsets obtained from CD4+ cells comprised CD45RA+ naive and CD45RA-negative memory cells. This CDR3 is 13 amino acids long. V dropped 7 bases and J dropped 5; count of bases not matched to a gene: 7. Germline-derived CDR1 and CDR2 are MNHEY and SMNVEV (reference sequence). The table came from immunoSEQ multiplex PCR; TCRdb's copy has only in-frame clones and leaves some out. The sample holds some 1 million clones; about 74% are singletons and the top ten take approximately 1.5%. The sample consisted of memory CD4+ T cells sorted from blood. Subset here: CD45RA-negative fraction. This sequence originates from a man between 18 and 35 years old in good health. The chain recombines TRBV27 with TRBJ1-1; 7 bases are shared with TRBD1. The CDR3 sequence: CASTRNRGTEAFF. CDR3 bases: TGTGCCAGCACTCGCAACAGGGGAACTGAAGCTTTCTTT.